The T cell receptor beta chain described here comes from a study of shared clonotypes between healthy human individuals. Some clones are missing from TCRdb's copy, which holds only in-frame ones; the method was immunoSEQ multiplex PCR. The sample records fewer than 600,000 clones, around 77% being singletons. The V and J ends lost 2 bases and 0 bases, in that order; junction bases with no gene match: 11. This CDR3 is built from 19 residues. Germline CDR1 SGHTA, CDR2 FQGNSA. This TCR was sampled from a middle-aged woman in good health. Some clones in this sample may be carry-over from other donors' samples. The specimen sequenced was PBMCs. The V call is TRBV7-2, the J call TRBJ2-1, with TRBD2 matching 9 bases. Here the CDR3 reads CASSLFQGLAFSSYNEQFF. The CDR3 DNA is TGTGCCAGCAGCTTATTTCAGGGACTAGCTTTTAGCTCCTACAATGAGCAGTTCTTC. The whole variable domain, filled in from reference TRBV7-2 and TRBJ2-1, reads GAGVSQSPSNKVTEKGKDVELRCDPISGHTALYWYRQSLGQGLEFLIYFQGNSAPDKSGLPSDRFSAERTGGSVSTLTIQRTQQEDSAVYLCASSLFQGLAFSSYNEQFFGPGTRLTVL.